This paragraph reports one T cell receptor beta chain. No cognate antigen has been identified for it. The sample holds no much larger clone one base away, and base qualities are not on file. The germline V gene (reference sequence) provides CDR1 GTSNPN and CDR2 SVGIG. Including the terminal cysteine and phenylalanine, the CDR3 comprises 19 residues. Only the CDR3 DNA is retained, 57 bases long and in frame from the first base. After removal of 0 bases from V and 1 base from J, the junction retains 12 bases not matched to a gene. Participants in the prospective study were enrolled through a virtual design, were aged about 18 to 89 years, and lived in approximately 25 United States geographic areas. In the prospective study, participants were assigned to cohorts based on the clinical history participants reported in a screening survey and a study questionnaire. In the prospective study, mobile phlebotomists collected whole blood, serum and a nasopharyngeal or oropharyngeal swab from each participant. Participants in the prospective study had the option to provide additional blood draws and questionnaires over a roughly 2-month period. Blood samples from the prospective study were shipped frozen or at room temperature prior to DNA extraction.

The source of the sample is a study of blood T cell repertoires in COVID-19 (dated by TCRdb to 2020 to 2022). In the study overall: Samples covering the acute and convalescent phases of COVID-19 were provided by collaborators in the United States, Italy and Spain. The material from the prospective study consisted of cDNA or gDNA derived from T cells, B-cell-depleted T cells, or PBMCs. The repertoires were released in a freely available public database meant as a resource for research on the immune response to SARS-CoV-2. Deeply sampled blood TCRbeta repertoires from subjects exposed to, actively infected with, or recovered from COVID-19 were included in the dataset. Where HLA class I and class II types were available, the types were taken from metadata supplied by the sample provider, not from assay-based typing. Samples came from the ongoing ImmuneRACE study (first 160 participants) plus 1,254 subjects from 6 global collaborators. The sample metadata nearly always contained a de-identified subject ID, COVID-19 status, age in years and sex. The paper as a whole reports these results and caveats: The amount of clinical and demographic metadata varied by source and participant and was provided uncurated.

TCRbeta CDR3 regions were amplified from genomic DNA using the immunoSEQ Assay, a bias-controlled multiplex PCR. Turning to the authors' computational methods: The number of nucleated cells in each sample was estimated by amplification of reference gene primers within the assay. To quantify the absolute abundance of each unique TCRbeta CDR3 rearrangement, sequence reads were collapsed and filtered. For each sample, productive Simpson clonality was calculated by taking the square root of Simpson's diversity index across productive rearrangements. This is the immuneACCESS table as TCRdb keeps it, with only in-frame sequences that have V and J called. A part of the clones is gone; compared with another copy, unresolved V genes explain less than half, and the rest is unexplained. The V and J calls and clone size come from that table; D and trimming were worked out from the DNA. The sample contains a few hundred thousand clones, 90% of them found a single time. The ten largest account for 1.5% to 2% of the sample.

Sequenced input: PBMCs or T cells enriched from blood (not recorded which). This clonotype originated in a young woman with acute COVID-19. The sequence is built from TRBV30 and TRBJ1-5; TRBD1 fits 10 bases in the junction. Here the CDR3 is given as CAWSVSRTGGVRSNQPQHF. The DNA sequence is TGTGCCTGGAGTGTATCTCGGACAGGGGGTGTGCGGAGCAATCAGCCCCAGCATTTT.